The sample holds many counts of the clone carrying this TCR beta chain. Its target is unknown. V was clipped by 7 bases and J by 2 bases; unmatched bases: 6. This CDR3 comprises 15 residues. This sample is drawn from a study of T cells after yellow fever vaccination. General observations from the study: Abundant clonotypes (contaminants from the bulk population) could be present in FACS-sorted repertoires. Reappearance after the booster was observed for most primary-vaccination clones (roughly 97% CD4, about 91% CD8).

TCR cDNA, made by 5'RACE template switching, carried an added universal primer site and UMIs. From the 5' RACE reads, TCRdb called clonotypes with MiXCR, one entry per CDR3 protein. The sample contains some 350,000 distinct CDR3 sequences, 8.7% of which appear only once. The clonotype comes from a man younger than 30 who received the YFV17D yellow fever vaccine. V and J are TRBV12-3 or TRBV12-4 and TRBJ2-1; 9 bases fit TRBD2. Sequencing used PBMCs, obtained on the day of the first yellow fever vaccination. CDR3 nucleotide sequence: TGTGCCAGCACCCAGACTAGCGGACCCTACAATGAGCAGTTCTTC. It encodes CASTQTSGPYNEQFF.